One sample yielded the 17 T cell receptor beta chains listed below, sequenced in a study of T-cell memory formation after mild COVID-19. TCRdb processed the 5' RACE reads anew with MiXCR; each CDR3 protein has one entry. This sample carries 550,000 to 600,000 distinct CDR3 sequences, 17% of them seen once, and the ten largest clones take around 7.8%. The specimen sequenced was PBMCs or a T cell subset sorted from them (not recorded which). The source is an adult woman who had mild COVID-19 (a few samples of this study predate the infection). Cell type and time point are not known.

This clonotype turned up a few times. The chain recombines TRBV11-2 with TRBJ2-1; 12 positions match TRBD2. Germline V gives CDR1 SGHAT, CDR2 FQNNGV. Trimming took 1 base from V and 7 from J; bases not matched to a gene: 2. CDR3 length: 15 amino acids. CDR3 sequence: CASSLGTSGTNEQFF. For the CDR3, the DNA is TGTGCCAGCAGCTTAGGGACTAGCGGGACGAATGAGCAGTTCTTC.

In this sample, this clonotype turned up a few times. CDR3 loop: CASSKSTGDLGNTIYF. In nucleotides, the CDR3 is TGTGCCAGCTCGAAAAGCACAGGGGACCTTGGAAACACCATATATTTT. V is TRBV18 and J is TRBJ1-3; 7 bases align to TRBD1. The germline V gene encodes CDR1 KGHSH and CDR2 LQKENI. V shed 6 bases and J 3 bases; nucleotides not matched to a gene: 11. This CDR3 is built from 16 residues.

The chain combines TRBV21-1 with TRBJ2-4; the table's D call, TRBD2, was not checked against the DNA. TRBV21-1 is classified as a pseudogene. This CDR3 region has 19 residues. The CDR3 bases are TGTGCCAGCAGTCTCTCTAGCGGGAGGGTAGCCGTGGCCAAAAACATTCAGTACTTC. Protein sequence: CASSLSSGRVAVAKNIQYF.

This chain joins TRBV6-5 and TRBJ2-2; TRBD1 matches 10 bases. Trimming took 2 bases from V and 5 from J; bases not matched to a gene: 2. Per germline, CDR1 MNHEY and CDR2 SVGAGI. The CDR3 covers 15 residues. CDR3 sequence: CASSYDRGLTGELFF. CDR3 DNA sequence: TGTGCCAGCAGTTACGACAGGGGGCTTACCGGGGAGCTGTTTTTT.

V usage is TRBV5-1 and J usage is TRBJ1-6, with a weak D call TRBD1 (6 bases). CDR1 SGHRS and CDR2 YFSETQ come from the germline V gene. The CDR3 runs 15 residues. V was shortened by 4 bases and J by 8 bases, with 16 bases between the two germline ends. The CDR3 DNA is TGCGCCAGCAGCCGCCTTAGAGGGGGTGATTCACCCCTCCACTTT. The encoded protein is CASSRLRGGDSPLHF.

This clonotype occurred many times. The CDR3 spells CASSQAQNYGYTF. CDR3 DNA sequence: TGTGCCAGCAGCCAGGCACAGAACTATGGCTACACCTTC. This rearrangement joins TRBV4-2 to TRBJ1-2; D remains ambiguous. The V gene lost 3 bases and the J gene lost 2 bases, with 7 bases spanning the gap. The CDR3 loop spans 13 amino acids. CDR1 and CDR2 (germline): LGHNA, YNFKEQ.

The V gene is TRBV11-3, the J gene TRBJ2-2; TRBD2 aligns across 8 bases. There are 13 residues in the CDR3. V lost 8 bases, J lost 5 bases, and 4 bases stayed unmatched. Germline V gives CDR1 SGHNT, CDR2 YENEEA. CDR3 sequence reads: CASSTSGTGELFF. The CDR3 nucleotides read TGTGCCAGCTCTACTAGCGGTACCGGGGAGCTGTTTTTT.

The rearrangement uses TRBV19 and TRBJ2-1, with 13 bases identical to TRBD2. The CDR3 runs to 19 residues. Unmatched junction bases numbered 11, after V lost 2 bases and J lost 4 bases. The germline gives CDR1 LNHDA, CDR2 SQIVND (reference sequence). The DNA for the CDR3 is TGTGCCAGTAGTATAAAGGGTATTTGGACTAGCGGGGGTTACAATGAGCAGTTCTTC. Encoded protein: CASSIKGIWTSGGYNEQFF.

The V and J genes are TRBV6-2 or TRBV6-3 and TRBJ1-1; 7 bases match TRBD1. Germline V gene sequence: CDR1 MNHEY, CDR2 SVGEGT. This CDR3 has 18 amino acids. V was clipped by 0 bases and J by 0 bases; unmatched bases: 10. The CDR3 DNA sequence: TGTGCCAGCAGTTACTCGTCACAGGGGATTAGCATGAACACTGAAGCTTTCTTT. Translated, it gives CASSYSSQGISMNTEAFF.

In its sample, this clonotype was seen a few times. The CDR3 bases are TGTGCCACCAGTGATTCCTGGGCTAACTATGGCTACACCTTC. It translates to CATSDSWANYGYTF. The chain recombines TRBV24-1 with TRBJ1-2; D unclear. Trimming took 2 bases from V and 0 from J, leaving 6 bases between them. Germline V lookup: CDR1 KGHDR, CDR2 SFDVKD. There are 14 residues in the CDR3.

The table lists this clonotype with a few counts. V and J are TRBV19 and TRBJ2-3; D is unresolved. Germline loops: CDR1 LNHDA, CDR2 SQIVND (reference sequence). There are 14 residues in the CDR3. Trimming removed 3 bases from V and 5 bases from J, with 12 bases in between. CDR3 residues: CASSIVGVKDTQYF. CDR3 DNA sequence: TGTGCCAGTAGTATCGTTGGGGTGAAAGATACGCAGTATTTT.

This chain uses TRBV6-5 with TRBJ2-5, with 7 bases aligning to TRBD1. Germline-derived CDR1 and CDR2 are MNHEY and SVGAGI. CDR3 length: 13 amino acids. The V segment lost 2 bases and the J segment 7 bases; nucleotides outside the gene matches: 4. The CDR3 spells CASSYTGVATQYF. The CDR3 DNA reads TGTGCCAGCAGTTACACAGGGGTGGCGACCCAGTACTTC.

This clonotype occurred a few times. The V and J genes are TRBV6-6 and TRBJ2-1; 8 bases fit TRBD2. Trimming took 6 bases from V and 8 from J; bases not matched to a gene: 12. Germline CDR1 reads MNHNY; CDR2 reads SVGAGI (reference sequence). This CDR3 region has 15 residues. CDR3 region: CASRMGLGDYDEQFF. The CDR3 bases are TGTGCCAGCAGGATGGGACTAGGGGACTATGATGAGCAGTTCTTC.

This clonotype showed up just a few times. At one of its ends the junction is not consistent with the germline gene, which may arise from a read error. This chain connects TRBV12-3 or TRBV12-4 to TRBJ2-3; 10 bases are shared with TRBD2. The CDR3 is 14 amino acids. The CDR3 loop is CASSLSGGSDKQYF. In DNA form, the CDR3 reads TGTGCCAGCAGTCTTAGCGGGGGGTCAGATAAGCAGTATTTT.

The CDR3 protein is CASSLTAVLYNEQFF. The DNA for the CDR3 is TGTGCCAGTAGTCTGACAGCGGTTCTTTACAATGAGCAGTTCTTC. V gene TRBV19 combines with J gene TRBJ2-1; D may be TRBD1 or TRBD2 (5 bases each). The CDR3 is 15 amino acids. Germline V lookup: CDR1 LNHDA, CDR2 SQIVND (reference sequence). V lost 5 bases and J 4 bases, leaving 15 bases between the germline ends.

The chain joins TRBV12-5 to TRBJ1-1; 9 nucleotides match TRBD1. Germline CDR1 is LGHNT and CDR2 is FRNRAP. This CDR3 spans 14 amino acids. The V gene end was trimmed by 5 bases and the J gene end by 4 bases; junction bases not matched to a gene: 5. CDR3 sequence reads: CASGPTGGFTEAFF. The CDR3 region has the DNA TGTGCTAGTGGTCCCACAGGGGGCTTCACTGAAGCTTTCTTT.

This clonotype was recorded at least ten times. V gene TRBV7-3 combines with J gene TRBJ2-7; D might be TRBD1 or TRBD2, each matching 5 bases. This CDR3 is built from 15 residues. Germline V gene sequence: CDR1 SGHTA, CDR2 FQGTGA. V was shortened by 1 base and J by 1 base, with 11 bases between the two germline ends. The DNA of the CDR3 is TGTGCCAGCAGCTTAAGTGGGGGAACTTCCTACGAGCAGTACTTC. Residues: CASSLSGGTSYEQYF. Based on the CDR3 plus reference TRBV7-3 and TRBJ2-7, the full variable domain is GAGVSQTPSNKVTEKGKYVELRCDPISGHTALYWYRQSLGQGPEFLIYFQGTGAADDSGLPNDRFFAVRPEGSVSTLKIQRTERGDSAVYLCASSLSGGTSYEQYFGPGTRLTVT.